This TCR beta chain derives from a study of cytomegalovirus exposure and HLA in healthy donors. As for the study in general: A subsequent analysis reported that the approximately 120 validation repertoires were produced on the same platform that had also been used for the 666 first-cohort repertoires.

Germline CDR1 MDHEN, CDR2 SYDVKM. This CDR3 has 16 amino acids. Sequencing was performed with immunoSEQ multiplex PCR; in TCRdb, only in-frame clones are kept and a portion is missing. The top ten hold around 1.3% of the sample, which has about 240,000 clones, 75% to 90% seen once. Note on this clone: Its antigen is not identified. A read error may produce the germline difference seen at one junction end. The same CDR3 also results from other DNA sequences found in this sample.

Study-wide points: The investigators catalogued 164 TCR beta chains as cytomegalovirus-associated. Reported performance of the classifier showed diagnosis of cytomegalovirus status with high specificity and sensitivity.

Separate from the roughly 670-subject first cohort, the 120-subject validation cohort was the one that the donors belonged to. This sequence was found in a woman aged 25 to 45 in good health and CMV-seropositive. The V and J genes are TRBV28 and TRBJ2-5; 11 positions agree with TRBD2. The specimen was PBMCs. CDR3 nucleotides: TGTGCTAGCAGTTCGGATCGGACTAGCGGGCAAGAGACCCAGTACTTC. Protein: CASSSDRTSGQETQYF.